This entry concerns a single TCR beta chain. This CDR3 is built from 14 residues. Per the germline V gene, CDR1 is LNHDA and CDR2 is SQIVND (reference sequence). After removal of 4 bases from V and 5 bases from J, the junction contained 4 bases not matched to a gene. The record originates from a study of shared T cell receptors in the human thymus. The data were produced by immunoSEQ multiplex PCR, yet TCRdb's version contains in-frame clones alone and is incomplete. The sample includes under 850,000 clones, around nine tenths seen only once; the top ten take 0.0095% to 0.013%. Separately, the same data were catalogued under a study of human thymus T cells. That publication notes: Corrective surgery for congenital heart defects was being performed on the healthy Finnish infants who served as donors. Resections were taken during corrective heart surgery, and the thymus tissue came from these. Related research has reported that thymic repertoires overlap highly among unrelated individuals.

The chain carries TRBV19 and TRBJ2-7, with TRBD1 matching 11 bases. The receptor was isolated from a boy in the first two years of life with a congenital heart defect. Sequences were obtained from thymocytes. The CDR3 is CASSTGQGVHEQYF. The CDR3 region has the DNA TGTGCCAGTAGTACGGGACAGGGGGTCCACGAGCAGTACTTC.